This T cell receptor beta chain was retrieved from a study of T cells in Graves' hyperthyroidism and ophthalmopathy. Amplification yielded TCR beta CDR3 regions, with RNA transcripts as the source. The primer set for the first-round RT-PCR of the TCR CDR3 was HTBI. One entry per CDR3 protein results from TCRdb running MiXCR on the multiplex PCR reads. This repertoire shows hundreds of thousands of distinct CDR3 sequences, 46% found once; its top ten account for roughly 8.2%. V was cut by 5 bases and J by 10 bases, with 17 bases left in between. Germline loops: CDR1 SGHTA, CDR2 FQGTGA. CDR3 length: 13 residues.

The clonotype was recovered from a woman younger than 30 with Graves' hyperthyroidism. V usage is TRBV7-3 and J usage is TRBJ1-1; TRBD1 might be the D (6 bases). The sequenced material came from peripheral blood or thyroid tissue (not recorded which). The CDR3 sequence is CASSQAAGEVAFF. For the CDR3, the DNA is TGTGCCAGCAGCCAGGCCGCAGGGGAGGTAGCTTTCTTT. The full variable domain, its missing parts supplied by reference TRBV7-3 and TRBJ1-1, is GAGVSQTPSNKVTEKGKYVELRCDPISGHTALYWYRQSLGQGPEFLIYFQGTGAADDSGLPNDRFFAVRPEGSVSTLKIQRTERGDSAVYLCASSQAAGEVAFFGQGTRLTVV.